This T cell receptor (beta chain) was observed in a study of T cell responses to AZD1222 COVID-19 vaccine. Overall study: Second doses at about 4 or about 12 weeks were pooled.

V shed 7 bases and J shed 2 bases, with 15 bases lying between them. CDR3 size: 14 residues. Germline CDR1 reads MNHEY; CDR2 reads SVGAGI. The repertoire was sequenced with immunoSEQ multiplex PCR; TCRdb's copy has only in-frame clones and lacks some. The table lists some 58,000 clones, over 80% of them singletons. J is TRBJ2-7 and V is TRBV6-5; no definite D call. The clonotype was recovered from an adult in good health. Specimen: peripheral blood, collected on day 0 of AZD1222 vaccination. The CDR3: CASNNGPLTYEQYF. DNA for the CDR3: TGTGCCAGCAATAACGGGCCCCTCACCTACGAGCAGTACTTC.